Presented here are 5 T cell receptor beta chains from one specimen sequenced in a study of T-cell reconstitution after alpha-beta-depleted transplantation in children. Unique molecular identifiers were built into the TCRbeta library. TCRdb called the PCR reads again in MiXCR, with one record for every CDR3 protein. This sample has some 490,000 distinct CDR3 sequences, with around 12% found just once. The input for sequencing was PBMCs from the stem cell graft donor, taken from the stem cell graft. The receptors were gathered from a human donor who donated a stem cell graft to a child with combined immunodeficiency.

V is TRBV29-1 and J is TRBJ1-1; weak D call: TRBD1 (6 bases). Trimming took 2 bases from V and 6 from J, leaving 10 bases between them. Looked up from germline, CDR1 is SQVTM and CDR2 is ANQGSEA. The CDR3 length is 12 residues. Here the CDR3 DNA reads TGCAGCGTTGAAAGGGACACCGCTGAAGCTTTCTTT. Translated: CSVERDTAEAFF.

CDR3 DNA: TGCAGTGCTGAGCCAGGGGGCGGGTTTGGTAATCAGCCCCAGCATTTT. The encoded protein is CSAEPGGGFGNQPQHF. The V gene is TRBV20-1, the J gene TRBJ1-5, with 8 bases matching TRBD1. Germline V CDR1 and CDR2: DFQATT, SNEGSKA (reference sequence). The V gene end was trimmed by 5 bases and the J gene end by 4 bases; junction bases not matched to a gene: 13. The CDR3 loop spans 16 amino acids.

This clonotype was counted between two and nine times. The J gene is TRBJ2-2, the V gene TRBV4-3; D ambiguous. CDR1 is LGHNA and CDR2 is YSLEER in the germline V gene. The CDR3 is made up of 14 amino acids. The germline V and J ends were trimmed by 1 base and 7 bases, with 10 bases remaining between them. The CDR3 DNA sequence: TGCGCCAGCAGCCAAGGTCCATTCGGCGGGGAGCTGTTTTTT. Its translation is CASSQGPFGGELFF.

The chain links TRBV20-1 to TRBJ1-2, with D tentatively TRBD1 (5 bases). Germline V gene data show CDR1 as DFQATT and CDR2 as SNEGSKA (reference sequence). V lost 6 bases and J 8 bases, leaving 25 bases between the germline ends. CDR3 length: 15 amino acids. CDR3 sequence reads: CSAPARQPIEGGYTF. The CDR3 DNA sequence: TGCAGTGCCCCCGCCCGACAGCCTATCGAGGGGGGCTACACCTTC.

This chain links TRBV7-9 with TRBJ1-2; unclear D gene. The CDR3 has 13 residues. Trimming left V 3 bases short and J 5 bases short, with 10 bases between. CDR1 is SEHNR and CDR2 is FQNEAQ in the germline V gene (reference sequence). Written as DNA, the CDR3 is TGTGCCAGCAGCTTCTTCCGGGAATATGGCTACACCTTC. It is translated as CASSFFREYGYTF.